The text below deals with one TCR beta chain. Its cognate antigen has yet to be identified. It has no much larger one-base neighbor in the sample; base qualities were not kept. This entry belongs to a study of blood T cell repertoires in COVID-19 (dated by TCRdb to between 2020 and 2021). Background for the entire study: Collaborator samples came from the United States, Italy and Spain and covered acute and convalescent phases of COVID-19. Sample metadata almost always included a de-identified subject ID, COVID-19 status, age in years and sex. The material from the prospective study consisted of cDNA or gDNA derived from T cells, B-cell-depleted T cells, or PBMCs. Where available, HLA class I and class II types were obtained from metadata supplied by the sample provider rather than from assay-based typing. Deeply sampled blood TCRbeta repertoires from subjects exposed to, actively infected with, or recovered from COVID-19 were included in the dataset. Samples were obtained from the ongoing ImmuneRACE study (first 160 participants) and from approximately 1,200 subjects provided by 6 global collaborators. The repertoires were made available in a free public database intended to serve as a resource for research on the immune response to SARS-CoV-2. Summary of the overall study and its limitations: Clinical and demographic metadata were provided uncurated, with the amount varying by source and participant.

TCRbeta CDR3 regions were amplified from genomic DNA by means of the immunoSEQ Assay, a bias-controlled multiplex PCR. Turning to the authors' computational methods: Within the assay, amplification of reference gene primers was used to estimate how many nucleated cells each sample contained. To quantify the absolute abundance of each unique TCRbeta CDR3 rearrangement, sequence reads were collapsed and filtered. Productive Simpson clonality was computed per sample as the square root of Simpson's diversity index over productive rearrangements. The table comes from immuneACCESS by way of TCRdb, which keeps in-frame sequences with V and J called. Part of the clones is missing from these tables; in studies checked, under half for an unresolved V gene and the rest for unknown reasons. The D gene and trimming were derived from the DNA, and the V and J assignments and clone size from that table. Present in this sample are fewer than 110,000 clones, 88% of which were seen just once. The top ten hold about 3% of the sample.

Whole blood was collected in K2EDTA tubes by collaborating institutions according to the institutions' own protocols. For TCRbeta analysis, collaborator samples were shipped as frozen whole blood, as isolated PBMCs, or as DNA extracted from either sample type. The sequence was collected from a human donor in a cohort sampled during active COVID-19. The sequenced sample consisted of peripheral blood.

The DNA reads as follows: TGCGCCAGCAGCACCACTAGCGGGAGCCACAATGAGCAGTTCTTC. Its translation reads: CASSTTSGSHNEQFF. The chain couples TRBV5-1 to TRBJ2-1, with 11 bases aligning to TRBD2. Relative to germline, V is missing 4 bases and J is missing 5 bases, with 5 bases of the junction outside any gene match. In the germline V gene, CDR1 corresponds to SGHRS and CDR2 to YFSETQ. Reading from cysteine to phenylalanine, the CDR3 counts 15 amino acids. CDR3 DNA is the only sequence kept; it has 45 bases, read in frame from the first base.